The 18 T cell receptor beta chains given below trace back to one sample, sequenced in a study of T cells in Graves' hyperthyroidism and ophthalmopathy. RNA transcripts yielded amplified TCR beta CDR3 regions. The study used the HTBI primer set for a first-round RT-PCR of the TCR CDR3. TCRdb used MiXCR to reprocess the multiplex PCR reads, holding one entry per CDR3 protein. The sample lists approximately 600,000 distinct CDR3 sequences, over 12% occurring once. The sample was blood. These receptors were taken from a woman in her forties with Graves' ophthalmopathy.

This clonotype occurred a few times. The chain employs TRBV4-2 and TRBJ1-3; D unclear. The CDR3 runs 16 residues. V dropped 0 bases and J dropped 4 bases, with 13 bases sitting between them. Germline V gene sequence: CDR1 LGHNA, CDR2 YNFKEQ. The chain's CDR3 is CASSQDSPIQGNTIYF. CDR3 DNA sequence: TGTGCCAGCAGCCAAGATTCGCCGATTCAAGGAAACACCATATATTTT.

This clonotype has just a few counts. V and J are TRBV12-3 or TRBV12-4 and TRBJ2-7; 11 bases are shared with TRBD2. The CDR3 has 16 amino acids. Trimming removed 0 bases from V and 3 bases from J; junction bases left unmatched: 4. CDR3 bases: TGTGCCAGCAGTTTAGCCGGGACTAGCGGCATCTACGAGCAGTACTTC. Translated: CASSLAGTSGIYEQYF.

This clonotype was detected many times. The chain is built from TRBV28 and TRBJ1-5; a weak D match, TRBD1 (5 bases). The germline V and J ends were trimmed by 7 bases and 4 bases, with 11 bases remaining between them. The CDR3 extends over 13 amino acids. The germline CDR1 and CDR2 sequences are MDHEN and SYDVKM. CDR3 nucleotides: TGTGCCAGCAACCGGGACGAAAATCAGCCCCAGCATTTT. The encoded protein is CASNRDENQPQHF.

V is TRBV25-1 and J is TRBJ1-2; a weak D match, TRBD1 (5 bases). Germline CDR1 and CDR2: MGHDK and SYGVNS. The CDR3 has 10 residues. V was shortened by 6 bases and J by 13 bases, with 12 bases between the two germline ends. The DNA of the CDR3 is TGTGCCAGCAGGGGGACGACTACCACCTTC. This sequence encodes CASRGTTTTF.

This chain uses TRBV18 with TRBJ2-7; D gene ambiguous. This CDR3 has 16 residues. The ends were cut back, 1 base at V and 0 bases at J, with 13 bases in the middle. CDR1 and CDR2 from the germline V gene are KGHSH and LQKENI. Written as DNA, the CDR3 is TGTGCCAGCTCACCACGCATGGCAGGTGACTCCTACGAGCAGTACTTC. This translates into CASSPRMAGDSYEQYF.

This clonotype has ten or more counts. The V call is TRBV20-1, the J call TRBJ2-5; D gene ambiguous. Trimming shortened V by 6 bases and J by 0 bases, and 11 bases separated the two germline ends. The CDR3 is 13 residues long. Germline values: CDR1 DFQATT, CDR2 SNEGSKA (reference sequence). The CDR3 protein is CSALRKYQETQYF. The DNA for the CDR3 is TGCAGTGCCTTACGGAAGTACCAAGAGACCCAGTACTTC.

This clonotype was recorded at least ten times. The chain carries TRBV6-2 or TRBV6-3 and TRBJ1-5, with D possibly matching TRBD1 (5 bases). The germline V gene encodes CDR1 MNHEY and CDR2 SVGEGT. Trimming stripped 0 bases from V and 6 bases from J, with 15 bases between. The CDR3 loop spans 16 amino acids. CDR3 bases: TGTGCCAGCAGTTACTCGGAGGGGAAAGGCGGTCAGCCCCAGCATTTT. Protein product: CASSYSEGKGGQPQHF.

This clonotype was observed at least ten times. This sequence joins TRBV28 and TRBJ1-5; D is unresolved. CDR1 is MDHEN, CDR2 SYDVKM, per germline. Trimming left V 1 base short and J 5 bases short, with 9 bases between. This CDR3 is built from 14 residues. The CDR3 sequence is CASSLFTVYQPQHF. The CDR3 DNA reads TGTGCCAGCAGTTTATTTACCGTCTATCAGCCCCAGCATTTT.

This clonotype was seen ten or more times. The chain joins TRBV6-2 or TRBV6-3 to TRBJ2-7; 8 bases agree with TRBD1. V gave up 7 bases and J gave up 7 bases; unmatched junction bases: 12. This CDR3 is 14 amino acids long. Germline V CDR1 and CDR2: MNHEY, SVGEGT. As DNA, the CDR3 is TGTGCCAGCAATCCCACGACAGGGGTGGGAGAGCAGTACTTC. Protein: CASNPTTGVGEQYF.

This clonotype occurred many times. This chain joins TRBV20-1 and TRBJ2-5; 13 bases agree with TRBD2. Germline assignment: CDR1 DFQATT and CDR2 SNEGSKA (reference sequence). The CDR3 is made up of 16 amino acids. V gave up 6 bases and J gave up 4 bases; unmatched junction bases: 11. CDR3 sequence reads: CSAPGTSGTVRETQYF. CDR3 coding DNA: TGCAGTGCCCCTGGGACTAGCGGGACGGTACGAGAGACCCAGTACTTC.

This clonotype was counted ten times or more. The chain joins TRBV12-3 or TRBV12-4 to TRBJ2-4; possibly TRBD1 for D (7 bases). The germline V and J ends were trimmed by 0 bases and 5 bases, with 17 bases remaining between them. This CDR3 comprises 17 residues. This chain's CDR3 is CASSLASGRGVENIQYF. The DNA for the CDR3 is TGTGCCAGCAGTTTAGCGTCGGGCAGGGGGGTTGAAAACATTCAGTACTTC.

A remark on this clonotype: Sequence at one end of the junction differs from germline and may be a read error. The CDR3 spells CATSVGAVPGELLF. The CDR3 nucleotides read TGTGCCACCAGTGTAGGGGCCGTTCCCGGGGAGCTGCTTTTT. The chain combines TRBV24-1 with TRBJ2-2; D is perhaps TRBD1 or TRBD2 (5 bases each). From germline, CDR1 is KGHDR and CDR2 SFDVKD. This CDR3 spans 14 amino acids.

This clonotype was counted ten times or more. This chain joins TRBV5-1 and TRBJ2-7, with D possibly TRBD1 on 5 matching bases. With 5 bases removed from V and 3 bases from J, the gap between germline ends came to 18 bases. Germline assignment: CDR1 SGHRS and CDR2 YFSETQ. This CDR3 is 15 amino acids long. The CDR3 loop is CASSPTGQFFYEQYF. In DNA, the CDR3 is TGCGCCAGCAGTCCCACAGGCCAGTTCTTCTACGAGCAGTACTTC.

This clonotype occurred many times. The V gene is TRBV6-5, the J gene TRBJ1-5; D not certain. The ends were cut back, 3 bases at V and 6 bases at J, with 12 bases in the middle. The CDR3 runs to 14 residues. Germline CDR1 and CDR2: MNHEY and SVGAGI. The CDR3 bases are TGTGCCAGCAGTTATAGTGGCTTATCTCAGCCCCAGCATTTT. It specifies CASSYSGLSQPQHF.

In its sample, this clonotype was seen a few times. The chain joins TRBV12-3 or TRBV12-4 to TRBJ1-5; D ambiguous. The V end lost 6 bases, the J end lost 5 bases, and 11 bases lay between the germline ends. This CDR3 spans 13 amino acids. DNA for the CDR3: TGTGCCAGCAGCCGAGGCGGATATCAGCCCCAGCATTTT. Translation gives CASSRGGYQPQHF.

This clonotype came up a few times. The chain is built from TRBV28 and TRBJ1-1, with D uncertain. V was trimmed by 7 bases and J by 4 bases, leaving 19 bases between them. The CDR3 contains 15 residues. The germline CDR1 and CDR2 sequences are MDHEN and SYDVKM. CDR3 region: CASTDSDTLSTEAFF. The CDR3 DNA sequence: TGTGCCAGCACCGATAGCGACACCCTAAGCACTGAAGCTTTCTTT.

The J gene is TRBJ2-7, the V gene TRBV28, with TRBD2 identical over 7 bases. The CDR3 consists of 15 residues. Per germline, CDR1 MDHEN and CDR2 SYDVKM. V was pared by 5 bases and J by 4 bases, with 11 bases of the junction left unmatched. The CDR3 sequence is CASSPPGGMTYEQYF. The CDR3, as DNA: TGTGCCAGCAGTCCCCCCGGGGGGATGACTTACGAGCAGTACTTC.

The rearrangement links TRBV12-3 or TRBV12-4 to TRBJ1-3; tentatively, D is TRBD1 (5 bases). The CDR3 consists of 14 residues. The V end was cut by 7 bases, the J end by 0 bases, with 10 bases between. The CDR3 coding sequence is TGTGCCAGCATTGACAGACCCTCTGGAAACACCATATATTTT. It yields the protein CASIDRPSGNTIYF.